The 13 T cell receptor beta chains in this list originate from one sample, sequenced in a study of cytomegalovirus exposure and HLA in healthy donors. The study ran its PCR with 60 Vbeta and 13 Jbeta primers. Profiling relied on immunoSEQ multiplex PCR, and the TCRdb table lists in-frame clones only, not all of them. The top ten clones hold 6% to 7.5% of a sample with over 150,000 clones, 80% of them seen once. Sequencing input: PBMCs. These receptors were collected from a man in his thirties or forties in good health and CMV-seropositive.

This chain connects TRBV28 to TRBJ2-1; TRBD1 is a possible D gene (6 bases). CDR3 length equals 15 residues. With 2 bases removed from V and 0 bases from J, the gap between germline ends came to 8 bases. Germline V gene data show CDR1 as MDHEN and CDR2 as SYDVKM. CDR3 bases: TGTGCCAGCAGTTTACCAGGGGCCTCCTACAATGAGCAGTTCTTC. Translated, it gives CASSLPGASYNEQFF.

The CDR3 DNA reads TGTGCCAGCAGAACAGGGGGCGACGAGCAGTACTTC. This encodes CASRTGGDEQYF. The chain joins TRBV28 to TRBJ2-7; 9 nucleotides align to TRBD1. From germline, CDR1 is MDHEN and CDR2 SYDVKM. With 6 bases clipped from V and 5 bases from J, the junction kept 2 bases outside the gene matches. The CDR3 is 12 amino acids. The variable domain in full, with the rest retrieved from reference TRBV28 and TRBJ2-7, is DVKVTQSSRYLVKRTGEKVFLECVQDMDHENMFWYRQDPGLGLRLIYFSYDVKMKEKGDIPEGYSVSREKKERFSLILESASTNQTSMYLCASRTGGDEQYFGPGTRLTVT.

The chain recombines TRBV6-5 with TRBJ1-1; TRBD1 is a possible D gene (6 bases). The V gene's germline CDR1 is MNHEY and CDR2 SVGAGI. CDR3 length: 12 residues. Trimming stripped 7 bases from V and 3 bases from J, with 9 bases between. The CDR3 here is CASTGADTEAFF. The CDR3 DNA is TGTGCCAGCACAGGGGCGGACACTGAAGCTTTCTTT.

The chain has TRBV9 and TRBJ1-2, with D uncertain. Germline CDR1 reads SGDLS; CDR2 reads YYNGEE. The CDR3 spans 9 residues. The ends were cut back, 5 bases at V and 7 bases at J, with 3 bases in the middle. The DNA for the CDR3 is TGTGCCAGCAGAGCTGGCTACACCTTC. This encodes CASRAGYTF.

This clone showed up just a few times. The V gene is TRBV28, the J gene TRBJ1-4; 8 positions match TRBD1. This CDR3 has 14 residues. With 6 bases clipped from V and 5 bases from J, the junction kept 5 bases outside the gene matches. CDR1 is MDHEN, CDR2 SYDVKM, per germline. CDR3 residues: CASSQGAVNEKLFF. Written as DNA, the CDR3 is TGTGCCAGCAGCCAGGGGGCTGTGAATGAAAAACTGTTTTTT.

The chain joins TRBV9 to TRBJ2-3; TRBD2 agrees at 8 bases. V lost 0 bases and J lost 4; bases outside the gene matches: 7. The germline gives CDR1 SGDLS, CDR2 YYNGEE. This CDR3 is 16 amino acids long. The CDR3 sequence is CASSVASLREADTQYF. In DNA form, the CDR3 reads TGTGCCAGCAGCGTAGCGTCCCTGCGGGAGGCAGATACGCAGTATTTT.

CDR3 DNA sequence: TGTGCCGCGAGCAAGCTGGAAGCTTTCTTT. Amino acid sequence: CAASKLEAFF. This chain connects TRBV28 to TRBJ1-1; D is unresolved. The germline CDR1 and CDR2 sequences are MDHEN and SYDVKM. Trimming cost V 11 bases and J 8 bases, with 12 bases left between them. This CDR3 has 10 amino acids. Full variable domain (remainder filled in from reference TRBV28 and TRBJ1-1): DVKVTQSSRYLVKRTGEKVFLECVQDMDHENMFWYRQDPGLGLRLIYFSYDVKMKEKGDIPEGYSVSREKKERFSLILESASTNQTSMYLCAASKLEAFFGQGTRLTVV.

V usage is TRBV11-3 and J usage is TRBJ2-1; 9 nucleotides agree with TRBD2. Germline CDR1 SGHNT, CDR2 YENEEA. V dropped 5 bases and J dropped 0; count of bases not matched to a gene: 11. CDR3 length equals 18 residues. The CDR3: CASSAGLAGEHSYNEQFF. CDR3 DNA: TGTGCCAGCAGCGCCGGATTAGCGGGGGAACACTCCTACAATGAGCAGTTCTTC.

The J gene is TRBJ2-3, the V gene TRBV7-3, with D possibly being TRBD2 (6 bases). Germline V gene data show CDR1 as SGHTA and CDR2 as FQGTGA. Trimming left V 0 bases short and J 5 bases short, with 12 bases between. CDR3 length equals 15 residues. CDR3 sequence (DNA): TGTGCCAGCAGCTTAACTTCGCTAGCGAGAGATACGCAGTATTTT. Protein product: CASSLTSLARDTQYF.

This clone has only a few counts. V is TRBV6-1 and J is TRBJ1-1; 7 positions agree with TRBD1. The CDR3 totals 14 residues. J gave up 3 bases and V 6 bases, and 7 bases lay outside the gene matches. Germline V gene lookup returns CDR1 MNHNS and CDR2 SASEGT. The chain's CDR3 is CASRTGALHTEAFF. Here the CDR3 DNA reads TGTGCCAGCAGAACAGGGGCCCTGCACACTGAAGCTTTCTTT.

The V gene is TRBV6-5, the J gene TRBJ1-4; 8 bases match TRBD1. Germline V gene lookup returns CDR1 MNHEY and CDR2 SVGAGI. The CDR3 loop spans 13 amino acids. The junction had 7 bases not matched to a gene; V was cut back by 8 bases and J by 8 bases. The chain's CDR3 is CASGQGAWEKLFF. In DNA, the CDR3 is TGTGCCAGCGGTCAGGGGGCATGGGAAAAACTGTTTTTT.

This clone was picked up a small number of times. This rearrangement joins TRBV6-5 to TRBJ1-1; 9 nucleotides align to TRBD1. This CDR3 comprises 15 residues. V trimming: 4 bases; J trimming: 8 bases; junction bases outside the gene matches: 11. Germline V lookup: CDR1 MNHEY, CDR2 SVGAGI. As DNA, the CDR3 is TGTGCCAGCAGTTCCCCAACCCTCGGACAGGGGGAAGCTTTCTTT. Translating gives CASSSPTLGQGEAFF.

The chain links TRBV4-1 to TRBJ2-2; 8 bases match TRBD1. V was pared by 0 bases and J by 4 bases, with 10 bases of the junction left unmatched. CDR3 length: 18 residues. Germline V gene data show CDR1 as MGHRA and CDR2 as YSYEKL. The CDR3 sequence is CASSQDLDREVSTGELFF. The DNA for the CDR3 is TGCGCCAGCAGCCAAGATTTGGACAGGGAGGTTAGCACCGGGGAGCTGTTTTTT.